The 27 T cell receptor beta chains reported below all come from one sample, sequenced in a study of metastatic and nonmetastatic thyroid tumors. Ahead of thyroid surgery, no patient had received treatment of any kind. MiXCR re-clonotyped the PCR reads for TCRdb. This sample has roughly 16,000 clones, with 15% to 18% found just once. Sequenced material: blood. These receptors all come from a female donor with papillary thyroid cancer or a benign thyroid nodule (not recorded which). Some clones in this sample may be carry-over from other donors' samples.

This clone occurred many times. The V call is TRBV2, the J call TRBJ2-5; maybe TRBD2 (5 bases). Between the trimmed V and J ends, which lost 7 bases and 2 bases, there was a span of 11 bases. Germline-derived CDR1 and CDR2 are SNHLY and FYNNEI. The CDR3 runs to 13 residues. The CDR3 bases are TGTGCCAGCACCTTGGGGAGACAAGAGACCCAGTACTTC. It translates to CASTLGRQETQYF.

In this sample, this clone is medium-sized (0.01 to 0.1%). Other DNA sequences in this sample translate to the same CDR3. The chain is built from TRBV12-3 or TRBV12-4 and TRBJ2-7; TRBD1 matches 7 bases. This CDR3 contains 14 residues. Germline trimming cut 6 bases from V and 2 bases from J; bases unmatched to any gene: 7. The CDR3 coding sequence is TGTGCCAGCAGCCCTCGGACAGGAACCTACGAGCAGTACTTC. Translation gives CASSPRTGTYEQYF.

There are many counts of this clone. V usage is TRBV5-1 and J usage is TRBJ1-1; D is undetermined. The ends were cut back, 5 bases at V and 3 bases at J, with 11 bases in the middle. CDR1 and CDR2 from the germline V gene are SGHRS and YFSETQ. The CDR3 has 13 residues. The CDR3 bases are TGCGCCAGCAGAGGTCATGGGGACACTGAAGCTTTCTTT. Protein sequence: CASRGHGDTEAFF.

Ten or more counts support this clone. A read error may account for a junction end that differs from germline. The chain has TRBV5-1 and TRBJ2-7; maybe TRBD2 (6 bases). CDR1 is SGHRS and CDR2 is YFSETQ in the germline V gene. This CDR3 has 16 residues. CDR3 sequence reads: CASRLGGGGVSYEQYF. CDR3 bases: TGCGCCAGCAGATTGGGGGGAGGCGGGGTCTCCTACGAGCAGTACTTC. The entire variable domain, with the rest obtained from reference TRBV5-1 and TRBJ2-7, is as follows: KAGVTQTPRYLIKTRGQQVTLSCSPISGHRSVSWYQQTPGQGLQFLFEYFSETQRNKGNFPGRFSGRQFSNSRSEMNVSTLELGDSALYLCASRLGGGGVSYEQYFGPGTRLTVT.

Many counts were recorded for this clone. The chain recombines TRBV18 with TRBJ1-5; weak D call: TRBD1 (5 bases). CDR3 length: 15 amino acids. The germline gives CDR1 KGHSH, CDR2 LQKENI. Trimming pared 5 bases from V and 0 bases from J, leaving 11 bases between. The chain's CDR3 is CASSFQGNSNQPQHF. The CDR3 nucleotides read TGTGCCAGCTCATTTCAGGGAAATAGCAATCAGCCCCAGCATTTT.

This clone was detected many times. This sample includes further DNA sequences coding for the same CDR3. This rearrangement joins TRBV7-9 to TRBJ2-1, with unresolved D. Trimming stripped 5 bases from V and 6 bases from J, with 14 bases between. Germline V gives CDR1 SEHNR, CDR2 FQNEAQ (reference sequence). This CDR3 comprises 14 residues. CDR3 sequence: CASSPFSGSNEQFF. CDR3 nucleotide sequence: TGTGCCAGCAGCCCTTTCTCGGGTAGCAATGAGCAGTTCTTC.

This clone was seen repeatedly, ten times or more. This chain connects TRBV2 to TRBJ1-1, with 9 nucleotides matching TRBD1. Per the germline V gene, CDR1 is SNHLY and CDR2 is FYNNEI. The CDR3 loop spans 14 amino acids. J gave up 1 base and V 4 bases, and 1 base lay outside the gene matches. This CDR3 is CASSAQGANTEAFF. The CDR3 DNA sequence: TGTGCCAGCAGTGCACAGGGGGCGAACACTGAAGCTTTCTTT.

The CDR3 region is CASSVLAGGYNEQFF. The CDR3 coding sequence is TGTGCCAGCAGTGTACTAGCGGGAGGGTACAATGAGCAGTTCTTC. V and J are TRBV6-2 or TRBV6-3 and TRBJ2-1, with 13 bases matching TRBD2. The CDR3 is 15 amino acids. V dropped 5 bases and J dropped 4; count of bases not matched to a gene: 2. From germline, CDR1 is MNHEY and CDR2 SVGEGT.

This clone was recorded many times. The chain links TRBV6-1 to TRBJ2-5; weak D call: TRBD2 (5 bases). With 7 bases removed from V and 5 bases from J, the gap between germline ends came to 14 bases. The CDR3 is 13 residues long. CDR1 and CDR2 from the germline V gene are MNHNS and SASEGT. CDR3 sequence: CASIRSRGETQYF. The CDR3 region has the DNA TGTGCCAGCATTCGCTCCCGAGGGGAGACCCAGTACTTC.

The chain is built from TRBV6-1 and TRBJ2-7; TRBD2 matches 14 bases. Trimming cost V 4 bases and J 6 bases; bases outside gene matches: 8. The CDR3 is 16 residues long. CDR1 MNHNS and CDR2 SASEGT come from the germline V gene. In DNA form, the CDR3 reads TGTGCCAGCAGTGTGGGACTAGCGGGGGCCCTTGTCGAGCAGTACTTC. Its protein is CASSVGLAGALVEQYF.

J is TRBJ1-1 and V is TRBV11-2; D is unresolved. V lost 5 bases to trimming and J lost 1 base, with 8 bases between them. The CDR3 runs 13 residues. From germline, CDR1 is SGHAT and CDR2 FQNNGV. This chain's CDR3 is CASSEGGNTEAFF. CDR3 DNA: TGTGCCAGCAGCGAGGGCGGGAACACTGAAGCTTTCTTT.

The chain carries TRBV5-4 and TRBJ2-1, with D unresolved. With 2 bases removed from V and 2 bases from J, the gap between germline ends came to 11 bases. CDR1 SGHNT and CDR2 YYREEE come from the germline V gene (reference sequence). The CDR3 is 15 residues long. The CDR3 region has the DNA TGTGCCAGCAGCTTTGCCAGACGCGCCTACAATGAGCAGTTCTTC. Its protein product is CASSFARRAYNEQFF.

By share, this clone ranks as medium-sized. The rearrangement uses TRBV6-1 and TRBJ2-7; D is possibly TRBD1 (5 bases). V gave up 6 bases and J gave up 1 base, with 10 bases separating them. The CDR3 has 13 amino acids. Looked up from germline, CDR1 is MNHNS and CDR2 is SASEGT. The CDR3 here is CASRETVSYEQYF. The CDR3 DNA reads as TGTGCCAGCAGGGAGACAGTTTCCTACGAGCAGTACTTC.

This clone was found a few times. The junction does not match germline at one end; this may be a read error. This chain links TRBV6-2 or TRBV6-3 with TRBJ2-3, with D perhaps given as TRBD1 or TRBD2 (5 bases each). The CDR3 runs to 13 residues. Germline V gives CDR1 MNHEY, CDR2 SVGEGT. DNA for the CDR3: TGTGCCAGCAGTTACTCGGTCGCTAGGGACGTCTTTTTT. This encodes CASSYSVARDVFF.

The V gene is TRBV7-2, the J gene TRBJ2-7; 10 nucleotides match TRBD2. The CDR3 has 16 amino acids. J gave up 1 base and V 0 bases, and 3 bases lay outside the gene matches. Looked up from germline, CDR1 is SGHTA and CDR2 is FQGNSA. CDR3 nucleotides: TGTGCCAGCAGCTTAGCACTAGCGGGAACATCCTACGAGCAGTACTTC. It is translated as CASSLALAGTSYEQYF.

By share of the sample, this clone is hyperexpanded. This chain connects TRBV6-1 to TRBJ2-7, with 9 bases that match TRBD1. This CDR3 spans 16 amino acids. CDR1 is MNHNS, CDR2 SASEGT, per germline. Trimming removed 8 bases from V and 3 bases from J; junction bases left unmatched: 14. The CDR3, as DNA: TGTGCCAGCGGAAGGGCCTCGGGACAGGGCCTCTACGAGCAGTACTTC. It translates to CASGRASGQGLYEQYF.

This clone showed up many times. V gene TRBV7-6 combines with J gene TRBJ1-6; 11 nucleotides match TRBD1. Germline lookup yields CDR1 SGHVS and CDR2 FNYEAQ. The CDR3 has 14 residues. V was clipped by 1 base and J by 10 bases; unmatched bases: 0. CDR3 nucleotides: TGTGCCAGCAGCTTAGGGACAGGGGGCTCACCCCTCCACTTT. As protein: CASSLGTGGSPLHF.

This clone was counted at least ten times. A much larger clone differs by one base, so this may be a read error. V usage is TRBV11-2 and J usage is TRBJ2-7; 11 bases align to TRBD2. CDR3 length equals 15 residues. The germline V gene has CDR1 SGHAT and CDR2 FQNNGV. The CDR3 spells CASSLGLAGPYAQYF. As DNA, the CDR3 is TGTGCCAGCAGCTTAGGACTAGCGGGACCCTACGCGCAGTACTTC.

The sample holds many counts of this clone. V and J are TRBV5-1 and TRBJ2-5; D perhaps matches TRBD2 (6 bases). V dropped 3 bases and J dropped 3 bases, with 15 bases sitting between them. CDR1 SGHRS and CDR2 YFSETQ come from the germline V gene. The CDR3 is 15 amino acids. CDR3 amino acids: CASSSTGTSEETQYF. Here the CDR3 DNA reads TGCGCCAGCAGCTCGACCGGGACTTCGGAAGAGACCCAGTACTTC.

This clone occurred many times. This specimen includes other DNA sequences encoding the same CDR3. The chain links TRBV5-1 to TRBJ2-5; TRBD2 agrees at 11 bases. In germline, CDR1 is SGHRS, CDR2 YFSETQ. The V segment lost 2 bases and the J segment 2 bases; nucleotides outside the gene matches: 8. This CDR3 region has 17 residues. The CDR3 sequence is CASSLGRLAGPQETQYF. In DNA form, the CDR3 reads TGCGCCAGCAGCTTAGGCCGACTAGCGGGGCCACAAGAGACCCAGTACTTC.

This clone was picked up many times. Other DNA sequences in the sample encode the same CDR3. J is TRBJ2-3 and V is TRBV5-4; D may match TRBD1 or TRBD2 (6 bases each). The V gene's germline CDR1 is SGHNT and CDR2 YYREEE (reference sequence). The CDR3 covers 13 residues. Trimming pared 4 bases from V and 5 bases from J, leaving 11 bases between. CDR3 protein: CASSRGQIDTQYF. CDR3 bases: TGTGCCAGCAGCCGGGGGCAAATAGATACGCAGTATTTT.

This clone was seen many times. The CDR3, as DNA: TGTGCCACCAGCAAAGGGCGGACAGGGGGCCGGGAGACCCAGTACTTC. This sequence encodes CATSKGRTGGRETQYF. The chain employs TRBV15 and TRBJ2-5; 11 nucleotides agree with TRBD1. Germline CDR1 reads LNHNV; CDR2 reads YYDKDF (reference sequence). This CDR3 contains 16 residues. The junction had 9 bases not matched to a gene; V was cut back by 4 bases and J by 5 bases.

This clone has a count of ten or more. The rearrangement joins TRBV3-1 to TRBJ2-7, with D maybe TRBD1 (5 bases). The CDR3 has 15 amino acids. CDR1 and CDR2 (germline): LGHDT, YNNKEL (reference sequence). V lost 1 base and J lost 3, with 13 bases in between. This CDR3 is CASSQAGFLSYEQYF. DNA of the CDR3: TGTGCCAGCAGCCAAGCAGGGTTCCTAAGCTACGAGCAGTACTTC.

This clone was detected only a few times. The chain carries TRBV12-3 or TRBV12-4 and TRBJ1-5, with a weak D call TRBD1 (5 bases). CDR3 length: 17 amino acids. Deletions cut 3 bases from V and 1 base from J, with 16 bases between. The CDR3: CASSFFNWGESNQPQHF. The CDR3 DNA reads TGTGCCAGCAGTTTTTTTAACTGGGGGGAAAGCAATCAGCCCCAGCATTTT.

The chain recombines TRBV11-2 with TRBJ2-2, with TRBD1 identical over 7 bases. Germline CDR1 reads SGHAT; CDR2 reads FQNNGV. V was clipped by 9 bases and J by 3 bases; unmatched bases: 7. The CDR3 has 14 amino acids. CDR3 bases: TGTGCCAGTCGGACAGGTCGGGACACCGGGGAGCTGTTTTTT. Its translation: CASRTGRDTGELFF.

The CDR3 DNA reads as TGTGCCAGCAGCCTACGGAACACCCCCAATGAGCAGTTCTTC. This encodes CASSLRNTPNEQFF. The V call is TRBV28, the J call TRBJ2-1; D uncertain. The CDR3 sequence is 14 residues long. CDR1 is MDHEN and CDR2 is SYDVKM in the germline V gene. V lost 6 bases to trimming and J lost 6 bases, with 15 bases between them.

Turning to this clone: Since a much larger clone is just one base distant, this may be a read error. The chain employs TRBV3-1 and TRBJ2-2; D unclear. This CDR3 is built from 13 residues. Per germline, CDR1 LGHDT and CDR2 YNNKEL (reference sequence). The CDR3 region has the DNA TGTGCCAGCATCCAAACAGACACCGGGGAGCTGTTTTTT. Its translation is CASIQTDTGELFF.